This T cell receptor (beta chain) is from a study of blood T cell repertoires in COVID-19. The overall study: T cells, B-cell-depleted T cells, or PBMCs supplied cDNA or gDNA.

The CDR3 loop spans 15 amino acids. Germline V gene sequence: CDR1 SGHNT, CDR2 YYREEE (reference sequence). V lost 4 bases to trimming and J lost 5 bases; unmatched junction nucleotides: 9. This clone occurred a few times. Per the authors' pipeline: Reference gene primer amplification gave estimated nucleated cell counts. The protocol was immunoSEQ multiplex PCR, while the TCRdb copy is restricted to in-frame clones and leaves out a portion. That table is the source of V, J and clone size, and D and trimming were worked out from the DNA. This table has 340,000 or so clones, around 86% appearing once. The sequencing input was peripheral blood. This TCR was sampled from a man aged 45 to 65 with active or convalescent COVID-19. V and J are TRBV5-4 and TRBJ1-1; 9 bases map to TRBD1. The CDR3 DNA reads as TGTGCCAGCAGCCTGCCGGACAGGGGTAGTACTGAAGCTTTCTTT. This sequence encodes CASSLPDRGSTEAFF.